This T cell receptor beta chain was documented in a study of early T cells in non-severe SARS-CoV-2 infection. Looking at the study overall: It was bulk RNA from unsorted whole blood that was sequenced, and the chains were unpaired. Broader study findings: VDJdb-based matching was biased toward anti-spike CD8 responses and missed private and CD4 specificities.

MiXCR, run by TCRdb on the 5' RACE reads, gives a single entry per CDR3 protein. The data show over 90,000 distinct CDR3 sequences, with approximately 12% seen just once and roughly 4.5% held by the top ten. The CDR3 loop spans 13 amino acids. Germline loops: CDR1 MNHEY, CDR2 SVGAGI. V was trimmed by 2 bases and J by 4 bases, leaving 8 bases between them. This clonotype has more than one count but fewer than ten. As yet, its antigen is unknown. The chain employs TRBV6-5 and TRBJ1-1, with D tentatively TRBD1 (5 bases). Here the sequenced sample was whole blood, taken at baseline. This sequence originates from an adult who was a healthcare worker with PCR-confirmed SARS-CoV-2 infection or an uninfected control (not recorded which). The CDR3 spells CASSYRGGTEAFF. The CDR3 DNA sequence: TGTGCCAGCAGTTACCGGGGCGGCACTGAAGCTTTCTTT.